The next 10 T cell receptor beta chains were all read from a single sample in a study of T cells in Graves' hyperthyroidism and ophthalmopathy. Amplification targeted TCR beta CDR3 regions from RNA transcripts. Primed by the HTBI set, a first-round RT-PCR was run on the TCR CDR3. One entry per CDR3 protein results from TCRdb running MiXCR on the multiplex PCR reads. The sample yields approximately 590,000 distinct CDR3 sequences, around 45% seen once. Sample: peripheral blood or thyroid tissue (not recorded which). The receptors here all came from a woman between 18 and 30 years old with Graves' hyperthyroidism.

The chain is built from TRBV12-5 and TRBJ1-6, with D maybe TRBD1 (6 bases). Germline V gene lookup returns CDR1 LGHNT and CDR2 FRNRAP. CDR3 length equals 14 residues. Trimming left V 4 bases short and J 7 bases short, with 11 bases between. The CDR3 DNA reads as TGTGCTAGTGGTTCGGGACATCGGAATTCACCCCTCCACTTT. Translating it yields CASGSGHRNSPLHF.

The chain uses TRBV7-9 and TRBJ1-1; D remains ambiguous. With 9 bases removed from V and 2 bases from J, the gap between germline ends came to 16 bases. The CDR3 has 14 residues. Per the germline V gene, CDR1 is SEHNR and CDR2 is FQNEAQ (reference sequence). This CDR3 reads CASTPLDGNTEAFF. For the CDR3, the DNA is TGTGCCAGTACCCCCCTGGACGGAAACACTGAAGCTTTCTTT.

The CDR3 reads CASNRLAGSGELFF. CDR3 coding DNA: TGTGCCAGCAACAGACTAGCGGGGTCCGGGGAGCTGTTTTTT. The chain employs TRBV6-1 and TRBJ2-2; 11 bases map to TRBD2. V was pared by 7 bases and J by 6 bases, with 4 bases of the junction left unmatched. The CDR3 extends over 14 amino acids. Looked up from germline, CDR1 is MNHNS and CDR2 is SASEGT.

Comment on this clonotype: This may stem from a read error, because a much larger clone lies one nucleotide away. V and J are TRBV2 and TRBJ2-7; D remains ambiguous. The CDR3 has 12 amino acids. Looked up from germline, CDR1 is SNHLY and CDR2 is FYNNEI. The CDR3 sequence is CARSVLGYEQYF. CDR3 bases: TGTGCCCGCAGTGTGCTGGGTTACGAGCAGTACTTC.

The CDR3 here is CASNPPYEQYF. For the CDR3, the DNA is TGTGCCAGCAATCCGCCCTACGAGCAGTACTTC. This chain joins TRBV7-6 and TRBJ2-7; D unresolved. The V end lost 7 bases, the J end lost 2 bases, and 6 bases lay between the germline ends. The length of the CDR3 is 11 residues. Germline lookup yields CDR1 SGHVS and CDR2 FNYEAQ.

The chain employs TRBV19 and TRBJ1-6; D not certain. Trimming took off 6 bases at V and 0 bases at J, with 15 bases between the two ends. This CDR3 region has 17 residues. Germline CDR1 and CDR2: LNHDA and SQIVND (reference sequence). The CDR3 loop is CASSHRRGSSYNSPLHF. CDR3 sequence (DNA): TGTGCCAGTAGCCATCGGCGGGGTTCCTCCTATAATTCACCCCTCCACTTT. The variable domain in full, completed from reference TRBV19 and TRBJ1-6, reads DGGITQSPKYLFRKEGQNVTLSCEQNLNHDAMYWYRQDPGQGLRLIYYSQIVNDFQKGDIAEGYSVSREKKESFPLTVTSAQKNPTAFYLCASSHRRGSSYNSPLHFGNGTRLTVT.

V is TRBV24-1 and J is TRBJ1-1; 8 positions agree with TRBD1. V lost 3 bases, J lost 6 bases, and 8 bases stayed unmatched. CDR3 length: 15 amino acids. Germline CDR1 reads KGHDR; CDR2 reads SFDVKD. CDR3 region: CATSDSSPDRAEAFF. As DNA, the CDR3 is TGTGCCACCAGTGATAGTTCCCCGGACAGGGCTGAAGCTTTCTTT.

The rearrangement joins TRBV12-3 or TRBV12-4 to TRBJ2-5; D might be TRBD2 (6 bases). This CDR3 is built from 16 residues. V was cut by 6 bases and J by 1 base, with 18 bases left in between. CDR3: CASSSGVLAVQETQYF. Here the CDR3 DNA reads TGTGCCAGCAGCTCGGGGGTTTTGGCAGTCCAAGAGACCCAGTACTTC.

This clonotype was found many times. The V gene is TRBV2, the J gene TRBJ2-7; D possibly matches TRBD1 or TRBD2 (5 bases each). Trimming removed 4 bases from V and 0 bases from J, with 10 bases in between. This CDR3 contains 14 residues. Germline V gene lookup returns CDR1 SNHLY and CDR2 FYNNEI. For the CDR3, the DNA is TGTGCCAGCAGTGTCCGGGACGTCTCCTACGAGCAGTACTTC. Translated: CASSVRDVSYEQYF.

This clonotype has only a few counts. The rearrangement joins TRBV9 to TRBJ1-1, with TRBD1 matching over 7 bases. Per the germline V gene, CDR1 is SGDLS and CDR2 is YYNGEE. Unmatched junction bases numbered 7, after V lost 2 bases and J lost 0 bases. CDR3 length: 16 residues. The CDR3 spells CASSVLGTELNTEAFF. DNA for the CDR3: TGTGCCAGCAGCGTCCTGGGGACAGAGTTGAACACTGAAGCTTTCTTT.